A selection of T cell receptor beta chains follows, all from one sample in a study of blood T cell repertoires in COVID-19. Assay used: immunoSEQ multiplex PCR; TCRdb lists only in-frame clones, some missing. The table records under 250,000 clones, over 75% of them present only once. Source material: peripheral blood. Receptors were obtained from a man between 45 and 60 years old with COVID-19, enrolled during active disease. Each CDR3 is given with its conserved first and last residue. The D gene is left open where the match is weak. Size is omitted from some rows. Given values are once, few, many or a class for expanded clones.

V	J	size	D	CDR3	DNA
TRBV19	TRBJ2-7	.	.	CASSPSPTGLSYEQYF	TGTGCCAGTAGTCCATCACCGACAGGTTTAAGCTACGAGCAGTACTTC
TRBV11-3	TRBJ2-3	.	TRBD2	CASSQGTSGSSDTQYF	TGTGCCAGCAGCCAAGGGACTAGCGGGAGTTCAGATACGCAGTATTTT
TRBV15	TRBJ1-5	.	.	CATSRDQNQPQHF	TGTGCCACCAGCAGAGATCAGAATCAGCCCCAGCATTTT
TRBV27	TRBJ1-5	.	.	CASSSVVGGAHQPQHF	TGTGCCAGCAGTTCCGTGGTAGGGGGTGCGCATCAGCCCCAGCATTTT
TRBV11-2	TRBJ2-7	.	TRBD1	CASSWDRIYEQYF	TGTGCCAGCAGCTGGGACAGGATCTACGAGCAGTACTTC
TRBV6-2/TRBV6-3	TRBJ2-7	.	.	CASSYGAARRYEQYF	TGTGCCAGCAGTTACGGGGCAGCCAGACGCTACGAGCAGTACTTC
TRBV19	TRBJ2-1	.	.	CASSAAARGSSYNEQFF	TGTGCCAGTAGCGCCGCCGCTAGGGGGAGCTCCTACAATGAGCAGTTCTTC
TRBV11-1	TRBJ2-1	.	.	CASRHLGLPVDEQFF	TGTGCCAGCAGACATCTAGGTCTCCCAGTCGATGAGCAGTTCTTC
TRBV29-1	TRBJ1-2	.	.	CSGTQAAGGYTF	TGCAGCGGTACGCAGGCTGCGGGTGGCTACACCTTC
TRBV10-3	TRBJ1-3	.	.	CAISQGSSGNTIYF	TGTGCCATCAGCCAGGGGTCCTCTGGAAACACCATATATTTT
TRBV27	TRBJ1-2	.	.	CASRRGPNYGYTF	TGTGCCAGCAGAAGGGGCCCCAACTATGGCTACACCTTC
TRBV18	TRBJ2-2	few	.	CASSPLPESNTGELFF	TGTGCCAGCTCACCACTACCAGAATCTAACACCGGGGAGCTGTTTTTT
TRBV5-6	TRBJ1-6	once	TRBD1	CASSPLVPGQGPPLHF	TGTGCCAGCAGCCCTCTTGTCCCGGGACAGGGTCCACCCCTCCACTTT
TRBV6-2/TRBV6-3	TRBJ2-5	.	.	CASSQSPRSGVRETQYF	TGTGCCAGCAGTCAGTCCCCTCGATCAGGGGTCCGGGAGACCCAGTACTTC
TRBV9	TRBJ1-3	.	.	CASQGGNTIYF	TGTGCCAGCCAGGGGGGAAACACCATATATTTT
TRBV6-6	TRBJ2-1	.	TRBD2	CATKAGDWNGQFF	TGTGCCACGAAAGCGGGGGATTGGAATGGGCAGTTCTTC
TRBV6-2/TRBV6-3	TRBJ1-2	.	TRBD1	CASTPGQYYGYTF	TGTGCCAGCACCCCGGGACAGTACTATGGCTACACCTTC
TRBV10-3	TRBJ2-3	.	TRBD2	CAISAALSGGDHTQYF	TGTGCCATCAGTGCCGCACTCAGCGGGGGGGATCATACGCAGTATTTT
TRBV6-6	TRBJ2-2	.	TRBD2	CASSSTGTSHTGELFF	TGTGCCAGCAGTTCAACCGGGACTAGCCACACCGGGGAGCTGTTTTTT
TRBV10-1	TRBJ2-7	.	.	CASSGDRASGHVDYEQYF	TGCGCCAGCAGTGGGGACAGGGCTAGCGGGCATGTGGACTACGAGCAGTACTTC
TRBV12-5	TRBJ2-5	many	.	CASGSGEQETQYF	TGTGCTAGTGGTTCGGGAGAGCAAGAGACCCAGTACTTC
TRBV15	TRBJ1-5	.	.	CATSRGGYSNQPQHF	TGTGCCACCAGCAGAGGCGGATATAGCAATCAGCCCCAGCATTTT
TRBV18	TRBJ2-3	.	.	CASSPPLDTQYF	TGTGCCAGCTCACCCCCACTAGATACGCAGTATTTT
TRBV10-3	TRBJ1-2	.	TRBD1	CAISPKGQGAHNYGYTF	TGTGCCATCAGCCCAAAGGGACAGGGGGCTCATAACTATGGCTACACCTTC
TRBV14	TRBJ1-2	.	.	CASSQVSSANYGYTF	TGTGCCAGCAGCCAAGTGTCCAGTGCTAACTATGGCTACACCTTC
TRBV7-3	TRBJ1-2	.	.	CASSLTTADPGGYTF	TGTGCCAGCAGCTTAACCACCGCAGATCCTGGCGGCTACACCTTC
TRBV18	TRBJ2-3	.	.	CASSPPGDGGNTQYF	TGTGCCAGCTCACCACCGGGGGACGGGGGAAATACGCAGTATTTT
TRBV27	TRBJ2-1	.	TRBD2	CASSFQAGGPGEQFF	TGTGCCAGCAGTTTCCAAGCGGGGGGGCCGGGGGAGCAGTTCTTC
TRBV19	TRBJ1-1	.	.	CASRRDGRRYTEAFF	TGTGCCAGTAGACGGGATGGGAGGAGGTACACTGAAGCTTTCTTT
TRBV6-5	TRBJ1-2	few	.	CASTTASFGYTF	TGTGCCAGTACGACAGCGTCTTTTGGCTACACCTTC
TRBV19	TRBJ2-1	.	TRBD1	CASSIALRQGSYNEQFF	TGTGCCAGTAGTATAGCTTTGAGACAGGGGTCATACAATGAGCAGTTCTTC
TRBV30	TRBJ1-1	.	.	CAWRVGRVNEAFF	TGTGCCTGGCGGGTCGGCAGAGTAAATGAAGCTTTCTTT
TRBV15	TRBJ1-4	.	.	CATSRALESGNEKLFF	TGTGCCACCAGCAGAGCGTTAGAATCGGGTAATGAAAAACTGTTTTTT
TRBV19	TRBJ2-2	.	.	CASSPPTNTGELFF	TGTGCCAGTTCCCCGCCTACGAACACCGGGGAGCTGTTTTTT
TRBV19	TRBJ2-2	.	.	CASSMGAETNTGELFF	TGTGCCAGTAGTATGGGGGCGGAGACGAACACCGGGGAGCTGTTTTTT
TRBV28	TRBJ2-1	.	TRBD2	CASSLWTSGGNEQFF	TGTGCCAGCAGTTTATGGACTAGCGGGGGGAATGAGCAGTTCTTC
TRBV13	TRBJ2-3	once	TRBD2	CASSLGTGGGDTQYF	TGTGCCAGCAGCTTAGGTACTGGCGGGGGTGATACGCAGTATTTT
TRBV27	TRBJ2-3	.	.	CASSSIWGRGRDTQYF	TGTGCCAGCAGCTCCATCTGGGGCAGGGGGAGGGATACGCAGTATTTT
TRBV29-1	TRBJ1-4	.	TRBD1	CSVAGQGGEKLFF	TGCAGCGTTGCGGGACAGGGGGGTGAAAAACTGTTTTTT
TRBV19	TRBJ2-7	few	TRBD1	CASSIASGTGDYEQYF	TGTGCCAGTAGTATAGCCTCCGGGACAGGGGACTACGAGCAGTACTTC
TRBV6-6	TRBJ1-6	.	.	CASSPGREASPLHF	TGTGCCAGCAGTCCGGGCCGGGAAGCTTCACCCCTCCACTTT
TRBV28	TRBJ1-2	.	.	CASSLGTRSYGYTF	TGTGCCAGCAGTTTAGGTACCCGGAGCTATGGCTACACCTTC
TRBV30	TRBJ1-5	.	TRBD1	CAWSGGQLNQPQHF	TGTGCCTGGAGTGGGGGACAGCTAAATCAGCCCCAGCATTTT
TRBV10-3	TRBJ2-7	.	TRBD2	CATRGGTFEQYF	TGTGCCACCCGGGGGGGGACCTTCGAGCAGTACTTC
TRBV7-2	TRBJ2-7	.	TRBD2	CASSLLAGGFEQYF	TGTGCCAGCAGCTTACTAGCGGGGGGATTCGAGCAGTACTTC
TRBV27	TRBJ2-7	.	.	CASIRFGNKGYEQYF	TGTGCCAGCATTAGGTTCGGGAACAAAGGCTACGAGCAGTACTTC
TRBV15	TRBJ2-7	.	.	CATRSGLDYEQYF	TGTGCCACCCGTAGCGGTCTGGACTACGAGCAGTACTTC
TRBV6-6	TRBJ2-7	.	TRBD1	CASSPQGESYEQYF	TGTGCCAGCAGTCCCCAGGGGGAATCCTACGAGCAGTACTTC
TRBV21-1	TRBJ1-5	.	.	CAEGGTGLWDQPQHF	TGTGCCGAGGGGGGGACAGGGCTTTGGGATCAGCCCCAGCATTTT
TRBV5-1	TRBJ2-1	.	TRBD2	CASSPASGGPYNEQFF	TGCGCCAGCAGCCCCGCTAGCGGGGGCCCTTACAATGAGCAGTTCTTC
TRBV9	TRBJ2-1	.	.	CASSVADGTYNEQFF	TGTGCCAGCAGCGTAGCGGACGGGACCTACAATGAGCAGTTCTTC
TRBV7-8	TRBJ1-4	.	TRBD1	CASSPWADRGEKLFF	TGTGCCAGCAGCCCCTGGGCAGACAGGGGTGAAAAACTGTTTTTT
TRBV28	TRBJ2-4	.	.	CASSLGRAKNIQYF	TGTGCCAGCAGTTTAGGCAGAGCCAAAAACATTCAGTACTTC